A selection of T cell receptor beta chains follows, all from one sample in a study of regulatory T cells in long-lasting Graves disease. MiXCR was run by TCRdb on the multiplex PCR reads, yielding one entry per CDR3 protein. Counted here are 560,000 or so distinct CDR3 sequences, more than 15% occurring once; the ten biggest clones make up approximately 12%. These sequences were also reported in another study, on T cells in Graves' hyperthyroidism and ophthalmopathy.

The material sequenced was peripheral blood mononuclear cells (PBMCs), taken at new diagnosis, from a patient treated with antithyroid drugs. All receptors come from a man aged 18 to 30 with Graves disease. CDR3s include the opening cysteine and the closing phenylalanine or tryptophan. Each record gives: V gene, D gene, J gene, clone size, CDR3 protein, CDR3 DNA. The D gene is left open where the match is weak. Size tells how often a clone was seen (once, few, many) or the class of an expanded clone, and some rows leave it out.

>TRBV20-1|TRBD1|TRBJ1-4|many
CSARPARGRGEKLFF
TGCAGTGCTAGACCCGCCAGGGGGAGAGGCGAAAAACTGTTTTTT
>TRBV4-1|TRBD1|TRBJ1-1|.
CASNLLGTGELMNTEAFF
TGCGCCAGCAACTTGTTAGGGACAGGGGAACTTATGAACACTGAAGCTTTCTTT
>TRBV3-1|.|TRBJ1-6|few
CASSQPDINSPLHF
TGTGCCAGCAGCCAACCGGACATTAATTCACCCCTCCACTTT
>TRBV4-1|TRBD1|TRBJ1-4|few
CASSQDLRDRGEKLFF
TGCGCCAGCAGCCAAGATCTCCGGGACAGGGGGGAAAAACTGTTTTTT
>TRBV3-1|.|TRBJ1-1|many
CASSQVVNTEAFF
TGTGCCAGCAGCCAAGTAGTGAACACTGAAGCTTTCTTT
>TRBV14|.|TRBJ1-5|.
CASSQGQEIGTQHF
TGTGCCAGCAGCCAAGGGCAGGAGATCGGGACCCAGCATTTT
>TRBV6-4|.|TRBJ2-2|.
CASSDSERSTGGLFF
TGTGCCAGCAGTGACTCGGAAAGAAGTACCGGGGGGCTGTTTTTT
>TRBV6-1|.|TRBJ2-5|.
CASQEGLETQYF
TGTGCCAGCCAGGAGGGCCTCGAGACCCAGTACTTC
>TRBV9|.|TRBJ2-3|few
CASSVEDGATDTQYF
TGTGCCAGCAGCGTAGAAGACGGGGCCACAGATACGCAGTATTTT
>TRBV11-3|TRBD2|TRBJ2-1|.
CASSNAEGLAGDNEQFF
TGTGCCAGCAGCAACGCGGAAGGACTAGCGGGGGACAATGAGCAGTTCTTC
>TRBV13|.|TRBJ2-7|.
CASSMDRSSYEQYF
TGTGCCAGCAGCATGGACCGGAGCTCCTACGAGCAGTACTTC
>TRBV20-1|TRBD1|TRBJ1-2|many
CSAKTGGSGYTF
TGCAGTGCAAAAACAGGGGGCAGTGGCTACACCTTC
>TRBV7-9|TRBD2|TRBJ2-2|few
CASSVRSGGSNTGELFF
TGTGCCAGCAGCGTTCGGAGCGGGGGATCGAACACCGGGGAGCTGTTTTTT
>TRBV5-1|.|TRBJ1-1|many
CASSLTGGVNTEAFF
TGCGCCAGCAGCCTTACGGGGGGTGTCAACACTGAAGCTTTCTTT
>TRBV7-9|TRBD1|TRBJ1-2|few
CASSYRGLYGYTF
TGTGCCAGCAGTTACAGGGGCCTCTATGGCTACACCTTC
>TRBV5-1|TRBD2|TRBJ2-1|many
CASSGGGAYNEQFF
TGCGCCAGCAGCGGCGGGGGTGCCTACAATGAGCAGTTCTTC
>TRBV2|TRBD1|TRBJ2-5|many
CASRGGQGAGETQYF
TGTGCCAGCAGGGGGGGACAGGGGGCTGGAGAGACCCAGTACTTC
>TRBV28|TRBD1|TRBJ1-2|few
CGIRQGTNYGYTF
TGCGGCATACGACAGGGAACGAACTATGGCTACACCTTC
>TRBV6-1|TRBD1|TRBJ1-2|many
CASSTGQGARGYGYTF
TGTGCCAGCAGCACCGGACAGGGGGCGCGAGGCTATGGCTACACCTTC
>TRBV27|.|TRBJ2-3|.
CASTKGPAGADTQYF
TGTGCCAGCACCAAAGGCCCCGCCGGGGCAGATACGCAGTATTTT
>TRBV20-1|TRBD2|TRBJ2-7|once
CSAAETSGFYEQYF
TGCAGCGCCGCCGAGACTAGCGGTTTCTACGAGCAGTACTTC
>TRBV30|TRBD2|TRBJ2-3|many
CAWTSGTSTDTQYF
TGTGCCTGGACTAGCGGAACTAGCACAGATACGCAGTATTTT
>TRBV12-3/TRBV12-4|.|TRBJ1-2|few
CASNLHTGYTF
TGTGCCAGCAATTTACACACGGGCTACACCTTC
>TRBV29-1|TRBD1|TRBJ1-2|.
CGVDLRATGEGYTF
TGCGGCGTTGATTTGCGGGCTACAGGGGAAGGCTACACCTTC
>TRBV18|.|TRBJ1-5|few
CASSPGGGISQPQHF
TGTGCCAGCTCACCCGGCGGGGGGATAAGTCAGCCCCAGCATTTT
>TRBV18|.|TRBJ2-6|many
CASSPVPSPSGANVLTF
TGTGCCAGCTCACCAGTGCCTTCACCCTCTGGGGCCAACGTCCTGACTTTC
>TRBV20-1|.|TRBJ1-1|many
CSARVAGRSEAFF
TGCAGTGCTAGAGTTGCAGGGAGGAGTGAAGCTTTCTTT
>TRBV25-1|.|TRBJ1-2|few
CASSEYGGYGYTF
TGTGCCAGCAGTGAATATGGGGGCTATGGCTACACCTTC
>TRBV20-1|TRBD2|TRBJ2-2|few
CSARDSTSGRTGELFF
TGCAGTGCTAGAGATTCCACTAGCGGGAGAACCGGGGAGCTGTTTTTT
>TRBV6-5|.|TRBJ1-1|.
CASSYQKLNTEAFF
TGTGCCAGCAGTTATCAGAAATTGAACACTGAAGCTTTCTTT
>TRBV10-3|.|TRBJ2-1|few
CAISGSGQSSYNEQFF
TGTGCCATCAGTGGATCCGGACAGAGCTCCTACAATGAGCAGTTCTTC
>TRBV5-1|.|TRBJ1-1|many
CASHLDSYTEAFF
TGCGCCAGCCACCTCGACAGCTACACTGAAGCTTTCTTT
>TRBV9|TRBD2|TRBJ2-1|many
CASSPWTSGNNEQFF
TGTGCCAGCAGCCCCTGGACTAGCGGAAACAATGAGCAGTTCTTC
>TRBV10-3|.|TRBJ2-7|few
CAISGRTAYEQYF
TGTGCCATCAGTGGAAGGACAGCCTACGAGCAGTACTTC
>TRBV5-1|TRBD2|TRBJ2-3|few
CASSWGTSGPTDTQYF
TGCGCCAGCAGCTGGGGGACTAGCGGGCCTACAGATACGCAGTATTTT
>TRBV29-1|TRBD1|TRBJ2-7|many
CSVGGQGSYEQYF
TGCAGCGTCGGGGGACAGGGATCCTACGAGCAGTACTTC
>TRBV11-2|.|TRBJ1-1|many
CASSLDPLRDTEAFF
TGTGCCAGCAGCTTAGACCCCCTCCGGGACACTGAAGCTTTCTTT
>TRBV2|.|TRBJ1-4|many
CASTKTVTTNEKLFF
TGTGCCAGCACCAAGACTGTTACAACTAATGAAAAACTGTTTTTT
>TRBV27|TRBD1|TRBJ2-1|many
CASSLGTGRNEQFF
TGTGCCAGCAGTTTGGGGACAGGGAGGAATGAGCAGTTCTTC
>TRBV5-1|TRBD2|TRBJ2-3|few
CASMRERADTQYF
TGCGCCAGCATGCGGGAGCGGGCAGATACGCAGTATTTT
>TRBV28|.|TRBJ2-7|many
CASRSGTIYEQYF
TGTGCCAGCAGGTCCGGGACAATCTACGAGCAGTACTTC
>TRBV29-1|.|TRBJ2-4|.
CSGGFMGENIQYF
TGCAGCGGGGGGTTCATGGGCGAAAACATTCAGTACTTC
>TRBV7-8|TRBD2|TRBJ2-1|many
CASSPSTAGGGNEQFF
TGTGCCAGCAGCCCCTCCACGGCGGGAGGCGGTAATGAGCAGTTCTTC
>TRBV6-1|.|TRBJ2-1|few
CASSLLGLGEQFF
TGTGCCAGCAGCCTCCTAGGGTTGGGTGAGCAGTTCTTC
>TRBV29-1|.|TRBJ1-1|once
CSGGDNEAFF
TGCAGCGGAGGGGACAATGAAGCTTTCTTT
>TRBV13|TRBD2|TRBJ2-7|.
CASSAKGSEREEDEQYF
TGTGCCAGCAGCGCCAAGGGATCGGAGCGGGAGGAGGACGAGCAGTACTTC
>TRBV12-3/TRBV12-4|TRBD1|TRBJ2-7|.
CASSLGGGDRVFLEQYF
TGTGCCAGCAGCTTAGGGGGCGGGGACAGGGTCTTTCTCGAGCAGTACTTC
>TRBV20-1|.|TRBJ2-7|.
CSASGHPIYEQYF
TGCAGTGCTAGCGGACACCCCATATACGAGCAGTACTTC
>TRBV5-4|.|TRBJ1-1|.
CASSPRVLLGNTEAFF
TGTGCCAGCAGCCCTCGAGTGCTTTTAGGGAACACTGAAGCTTTCTTT
>TRBV24-1|TRBD1|TRBJ1-5|many
CATSDPGTGSNQPQHF
TGTGCCACCAGTGATCCCGGGACAGGGAGCAATCAGCCCCAGCATTTT
>TRBV28|TRBD1|TRBJ1-4|.
CASVAGGNEKLFF
TGTGCCAGCGTGGCAGGGGGTAATGAAAAACTGTTTTTT
>TRBV27|TRBD1|TRBJ2-1|.
CASAPGQGYSEQFF
TGCGCCAGCGCTCCGGGACAGGGTTACAGTGAGCAGTTCTTC
>TRBV7-9|.|TRBJ2-1|.
CASSPAGVWESYNEQFF
TGTGCCAGCAGCCCCGCCGGAGTATGGGAGTCCTACAATGAGCAGTTCTTC
>TRBV7-9|TRBD2|TRBJ2-5|few
CASSLREESETQYF
TGTGCCAGCAGCTTGCGGGAGGAATCGGAGACCCAGTACTTC
>TRBV9|TRBD1|TRBJ2-3|few
CASSPGGAGYTDTQYF
TGTGCCAGCAGCCCAGGGGGCGCCGGATACACAGATACGCAGTATTTT
>TRBV6-5|TRBD2|TRBJ2-7|many
CASSYPGTSDEQYF
TGTGCCAGCAGTTACCCCGGGACTAGCGACGAGCAGTACTTC
>TRBV20-1|.|TRBJ1-5|.
CSAKRGNQPQHF
TGCAGTGCTAAGAGGGGCAATCAGCCCCAGCATTTT
>TRBV14|TRBD2|TRBJ2-7|.
CAGSQAASGSLYEQYF
TGTGCCGGCAGCCAAGCGGCTAGCGGGAGCCTCTACGAGCAGTACTTC
>TRBV2|.|TRBJ2-3|many
CASSAKLTSGGQYF
TGTGCCAGCAGCGCGAAGCTGACCTCTGGGGGGCAGTATTTT